This paragraph covers one T cell receptor (beta chain) sequence. At one of its ends the junction is not consistent with the germline gene, which may arise from a read error. Germline-derived CDR1 and CDR2 are SQVTM and ANQGSEA. There are 13 residues in the CDR3. The data were taken from a study of cytomegalovirus exposure and HLA in healthy donors. PCR was performed using 60 Vbeta and 13 Jbeta primers. The table came from immunoSEQ multiplex PCR; TCRdb's copy has only in-frame clones and leaves some out. The repertoire table contains 150,000 to 200,000 clones. Sequencing was performed on PBMCs. The V gene is TRBV29-1, the J gene TRBJ2-7, with 8 bases that match TRBD1. This TCR came from a young man in good health and CMV-seronegative. The CDR3 sequence is CSVPQGGSCEQYF. The CDR3 DNA follows: TGCAGCGTACCACAGGGGGGATCCTGCGAGCAGTACTTC.